This TCR beta chain comes out of a study of blood T cell repertoires in COVID-19. Study information: PBMCs, B-cell-depleted T cells, or T cells were the source of the cDNA or gDNA that made up the material.

Residents of approximately 25 US areas, aged about 18 to 100 years, made up the participants. Allocation to cohorts depended on clinical history reported by the participants. Germline CDR1 is MNHEY and CDR2 is SMNVEV (reference sequence). The CDR3 runs 15 residues. Unmatched junction bases numbered 4, after V lost 2 bases and J lost 7 bases. Study processing details: Amplification of reference gene primers provided the estimated nucleated cell counts. The assay was immunoSEQ multiplex PCR, and TCRdb's table has in-frame clones only and misses some. V, J and clone size reflect that table, while D and trimming were determined from the DNA. Here the sample spans a few hundred thousand clones, 85% to 90% being singletons.

The specimen sequenced was PBMCs or T cells enriched from blood (not recorded which). The chain recombines TRBV27 with TRBJ2-1; 11 bases agree with TRBD1. The receptor comes from a woman aged 18-35 years who had recovered from COVID-19. As DNA, the CDR3 is TGTGCCAGCAGTTTAGGGACAGGGGGAGGGAATGAGCAGTTCTTC. As protein: CASSLGTGGGNEQFF.